This is a list of T cell receptor beta chains from one sample in a study of blood T cells in healthy people across ages. TCRdb ran MiXCR on the 5' RACE reads and lists one entry per CDR3 protein. The profile shows more than 800,000 distinct CDR3 sequences, around 43% of them singletons. Sequencing used blood. The receptors originated from a woman aged 55-69 years in good health. The CDR3 runs from the conserved cysteine through the conserved F or W. Fields, in order: CDR3 protein, CDR3 DNA, D gene, clone size, J gene, V gene. A D gene is named only where the DNA matches it firmly. Only part of the rows carry a size: once, few, many, or a class if the clone is expanded.

CDR3: CATSRAEGLAGVPSYNEQFF
DNA: TGTGCCACCAGCAGAGCGGAGGGACTAGCGGGAGTCCCCTCCTACAATGAGCAGTTCTTC
D: TRBD2
size: few
J: TRBJ2-1
V: TRBV15

CDR3: CSAEDRGSYNEQFF
DNA: TGCAGTGCTGAGGACCGCGGGTCCTACAATGAGCAGTTCTTC
D: -
size: -
J: TRBJ2-1
V: TRBV20-1

CDR3: CSARVPAGRADTQYF
DNA: TGCAGTGCTAGAGTGCCAGCGGGACGGGCTGATACGCAGTATTTT
D: TRBD2
size: few
J: TRBJ2-3
V: TRBV20-1

CDR3: CSARDEIGEYEQFF
DNA: TGCAGTGCTAGAGATGAGATCGGGGAGTATGAGCAGTTCTTC
D: -
size: -
J: TRBJ2-1
V: TRBV20-1

CDR3: CASSLDRGLSYEQYF
DNA: TGTGCCAGCAGTCTCGACAGGGGCCTCTCCTACGAGCAGTACTTC
D: TRBD1
size: few
J: TRBJ2-7
V: TRBV28

CDR3: CAISTLGDNSGANVLTF
DNA: TGTGCCATCAGTACCCTCGGGGATAACTCTGGGGCCAACGTCCTGACTTTC
D: -
size: many
J: TRBJ2-6
V: TRBV10-3

CDR3: CARDKGAKKPYEQYF
DNA: TGTGCCAGGGACAAGGGGGCCAAAAAACCCTACGAGCAGTACTTC
D: -
size: few
J: TRBJ2-7
V: TRBV21-1

CDR3: CASGLRETQYF
DNA: TGTGCTAGTGGTTTGAGAGAGACCCAGTACTTC
D: -
size: few
J: TRBJ2-5
V: TRBV12-5

CDR3: CASSPPQGQGTEAFF
DNA: TGTGCCAGCAGCCCCCCGCAGGGGCAGGGCACTGAAGCTTTCTTT
D: -
size: -
J: TRBJ1-1
V: TRBV27

CDR3: CSAGTSHWGYTDTQYF
DNA: TGCAGTGCGGGGACTAGCCACTGGGGCTACACAGATACGCAGTATTTT
D: TRBD2
size: -
J: TRBJ2-3
V: TRBV20-1

CDR3: CASSLEGFYEQYF
DNA: TGTGCCAGCAGCTTAGAGGGTTTCTACGAGCAGTACTTC
D: -
size: -
J: TRBJ2-7
V: TRBV7-8

CDR3: CAISESRGINTEAFF
DNA: TGTGCCATCAGTGAGTCGAGAGGGATTAACACTGAAGCTTTCTTT
D: -
size: -
J: TRBJ1-1
V: TRBV10-3

CDR3: CSASIWGFTDAQYF
DNA: TGCAGTGCTAGTATATGGGGGTTCACAGATGCGCAGTATTTT
D: -
size: -
J: TRBJ2-3
V: TRBV20-1

CDR3: CASSSNPGLASYNEQFF
DNA: TGTGCCAGCAGCTCTAACCCGGGACTAGCCTCCTACAATGAGCAGTTCTTC
D: TRBD2
size: -
J: TRBJ2-1
V: TRBV7-2

CDR3: CSAPEQGPNQPQHF
DNA: TGCAGTGCCCCCGAACAGGGGCCCAATCAGCCCCAGCATTTT
D: TRBD1
size: -
J: TRBJ1-5
V: TRBV20-1

CDR3: CASTPLQINPGQGAKNIQYF
DNA: TGTGCCAGCACACCGCTCCAGATCAACCCGGGACAGGGGGCCAAAAACATTCAGTACTTC
D: TRBD1
size: -
J: TRBJ2-4
V: TRBV18

CDR3: CASSPVQGGSYNEQFF
DNA: TGTGCCAGCAGCCCCGTACAGGGGGGCTCCTACAATGAGCAGTTCTTC
D: TRBD1
size: -
J: TRBJ2-1
V: TRBV3-1

CDR3: CASPLGTGYYEQYF
DNA: TGTGCCAGCCCCCTGGGGACAGGTTACTACGAGCAGTACTTC
D: TRBD1
size: once
J: TRBJ2-7
V: TRBV7-9

CDR3: CSAPLGTNQETQYF
DNA: TGCAGTGCACCACTCGGGACTAACCAAGAGACCCAGTACTTC
D: TRBD2
size: few
J: TRBJ2-5
V: TRBV20-1

CDR3: CASSLETSGRAFDEQFF
DNA: TGTGCCAGCAGCTTGGAAACTAGCGGGAGGGCCTTTGATGAGCAGTTCTTC
D: TRBD2
size: -
J: TRBJ2-1
V: TRBV7-3

CDR3: CASSGDGNQPQHF
DNA: TGTGCCAGCAGTGGGGACGGCAATCAGCCCCAGCATTTT
D: -
size: -
J: TRBJ1-5
V: TRBV27

CDR3: CASSERNSGANVLTF
DNA: TGTGCCAGCAGTGAGCGAAACTCTGGGGCCAACGTCCTGACTTTC
D: -
size: -
J: TRBJ2-6
V: TRBV2

CDR3: CASSEAGVQDKNIQYF
DNA: TGTGCCAGTTCGGAGGCGGGAGTACAAGACAAAAACATTCAGTACTTC
D: TRBD2
size: many
J: TRBJ2-4
V: TRBV27

CDR3: CASSLEASGRDNEQFF
DNA: TGTGCCAGCAGCTTGGAGGCTAGCGGGAGGGACAATGAGCAGTTCTTC
D: TRBD2
size: few
J: TRBJ2-1
V: TRBV5-6

CDR3: CASSLGAKTSGQETQYF
DNA: TGCGCCAGCAGCTTGGGGGCCAAGACTAGCGGCCAAGAGACCCAGTACTTC
D: TRBD2
size: -
J: TRBJ2-5
V: TRBV5-1

CDR3: CASRTYTETGELFF
DNA: TGTGCCAGCAGAACGTACACGGAGACCGGGGAGCTGTTTTTT
D: -
size: -
J: TRBJ2-2
V: TRBV12-3/TRBV12-4

CDR3: CASSLGAINEQFF
DNA: TGTGCCAGCAGCTTAGGAGCGATCAATGAGCAGTTCTTC
D: -
size: many
J: TRBJ2-1
V: TRBV11-2

CDR3: CASSPGGGTNEKLFF
DNA: TGTGCCAGCAGTCCCGGAGGGGGCACTAATGAAAAACTGTTTTTT
D: TRBD1
size: -
J: TRBJ1-4
V: TRBV28

CDR3: CASSHRGNYGYTF
DNA: TGTGCCAGCAGTCACAGGGGCAACTATGGCTACACCTTC
D: TRBD1
size: few
J: TRBJ1-2
V: TRBV2

CDR3: CASSLGSGGGETQYF
DNA: TGCGCCAGCAGCTTGGGGTCAGGGGGAGGAGAGACCCAGTACTTC
D: -
size: -
J: TRBJ2-5
V: TRBV5-1

CDR3: CASSPYGGWNTEAFF
DNA: TGTGCCAGCAGCCCCTATGGGGGGTGGAACACTGAAGCTTTCTTT
D: -
size: few
J: TRBJ1-1
V: TRBV14

CDR3: CASSPTAGASYNEQFF
DNA: TGCGCCAGCAGCCCCACGGCGGGAGCCTCCTACAATGAGCAGTTCTTC
D: TRBD2
size: -
J: TRBJ2-1
V: TRBV5-1

CDR3: CASSLKCREGREQFF
DNA: TGTGCCAGCAGCTTAAAATGCCGGGAGGGCCGGGAGCAGTTCTTC
D: TRBD2
size: -
J: TRBJ2-1
V: TRBV11-2

CDR3: CASSPQSRNEQYF
DNA: TGTGCCAGCTCACCTCAGTCGAGGAACGAGCAGTACTTC
D: -
size: -
J: TRBJ2-7
V: TRBV18

CDR3: CASSAETNYGYTF
DNA: TGTGCCAGCAGTGCAGAAACTAACTATGGCTACACCTTC
D: -
size: -
J: TRBJ1-2
V: TRBV6-5

CDR3: CASSRQGRNEQYF
DNA: TGTGCCAGCAGCCGACAGGGGCGCAATGAGCAGTACTTC
D: TRBD1
size: -
J: TRBJ2-7
V: TRBV13

CDR3: CVSSVDPSGRIDNEQYF
DNA: TGTGTCAGCAGCGTAGATCCCAGCGGGAGGATCGACAATGAGCAGTACTTC
D: TRBD2
size: -
J: TRBJ2-5
V: TRBV9

CDR3: CSVAVGTGQKVYEQYF
DNA: TGCAGCGTTGCGGTAGGGACAGGGCAAAAAGTCTACGAGCAGTACTTC
D: TRBD1
size: many
J: TRBJ2-7
V: TRBV29-1

CDR3: CSAHGDTSTDTQYF
DNA: TGCAGTGCTCACGGAGATACTAGCACAGATACGCAGTATTTT
D: -
size: few
J: TRBJ2-3
V: TRBV20-1

CDR3: CASSWSGVASGSTDTQYF
DNA: TGTGCCAGCAGCTGGTCAGGTGTTGCTAGCGGGAGCACAGATACGCAGTATTTT
D: TRBD2
size: -
J: TRBJ2-3
V: TRBV9

CDR3: CASSQEGVQYGYTF
DNA: TGTGCCAGCAGCCAAGAAGGGGTGCAGTATGGCTACACCTTC
D: -
size: -
J: TRBJ1-2
V: TRBV14

CDR3: CASSEEGHNTDTQYF
DNA: TGTGCCAGCAGTGAAGAGGGACATAACACAGATACGCAGTATTTT
D: -
size: -
J: TRBJ2-3
V: TRBV2

CDR3: CASSQSPGTYNEQFF
DNA: TGCGCCAGCAGCCAAAGTCCGGGGACCTACAATGAGCAGTTCTTC
D: -
size: -
J: TRBJ2-1
V: TRBV4-1

CDR3: CASSQVGGGTDTQYF
DNA: TGTGCCAGCAGCCAAGTGGGGGGGGGCACAGATACGCAGTATTTT
D: TRBD2
size: -
J: TRBJ2-3
V: TRBV3-1

CDR3: CASSILAGGPVSYNEQFF
DNA: TGTGCCAGCAGCATACTAGCGGGAGGGCCGGTGTCCTACAATGAGCAGTTCTTC
D: TRBD2
size: -
J: TRBJ2-1
V: TRBV6-1

CDR3: CSARAREVYNEQFF
DNA: TGCAGTGCTAGGGCGCGGGAGGTTTACAATGAGCAGTTCTTC
D: TRBD2
size: -
J: TRBJ2-1
V: TRBV20-1

CDR3: CASSTRLAGFSYEQYF
DNA: TGTGCCAGCTCCACCAGACTAGCGGGGTTCTCCTACGAGCAGTACTTC
D: TRBD2
size: -
J: TRBJ2-7
V: TRBV27

CDR3: CASSLEIFGQTLNYGYTF
DNA: TGTGCCAGCAGCTTGGAAATTTTCGGGCAGACCTTAAACTATGGCTACACCTTC
D: -
size: few
J: TRBJ1-2
V: TRBV5-5

CDR3: CASSLTSSYNEQYF
DNA: TGTGCCAGCAGCTTGACTAGCTCGTACAATGAGCAGTACTTC
D: TRBD2
size: -
J: TRBJ2-5
V: TRBV7-9

CDR3: CASSPTENSYEQYF
DNA: TGTGCCAGCAGCCCAACTGAGAATTCCTACGAGCAGTACTTC
D: -
size: -
J: TRBJ2-7
V: TRBV5-6

CDR3: CASSSFYSNQPQHF
DNA: TGTGCCAGCAGTTCATTCTATAGCAATCAGCCCCAGCATTTT
D: -
size: once
J: TRBJ1-5
V: TRBV27

CDR3: CATSGAGTAGLGEQFF
DNA: TGTGCCACCAGTGGGGCCGGGACGGCGGGATTAGGTGAGCAGTTCTTC
D: -
size: -
J: TRBJ2-1
V: TRBV24-1

CDR3: CASSYSGSHNEKLFF
DNA: TGTGCCAGCAGTTACTCCGGCAGTCACAATGAAAAACTGTTTTTT
D: -
size: few
J: TRBJ1-4
V: TRBV6-5

CDR3: CASSYSQGERYEQYF
DNA: TGTGCCAGCAGTTACAGCCAGGGGGAGAGGTACGAGCAGTACTTC
D: TRBD1
size: many
J: TRBJ2-7
V: TRBV6-5

CDR3: CASSHGQEGYGYTF
DNA: TGCGCCAGCAGCCATGGACAGGAGGGCTATGGCTACACCTTC
D: TRBD1
size: many
J: TRBJ1-2
V: TRBV5-1

CDR3: CSVTGVRGEQYF
DNA: TGCAGTGTCACAGGCGTCCGTGGCGAGCAGTACTTC
D: -
size: -
J: TRBJ2-7
V: TRBV20-1

CDR3: CASSLTGMADTQYF
DNA: TGTGCCAGCAGCTTGACGGGTATGGCAGATACGCAGTATTTT
D: -
size: -
J: TRBJ2-3
V: TRBV5-4